Listed below are T cell receptor beta chains from one sample, sequenced in a study of blood T cells in healthy people across ages. Via MiXCR, TCRdb re-called the 5' RACE reads, giving one row per CDR3 protein. The table has 650,000 to 1,000,000 distinct CDR3 sequences, less than 60% seen once; the top ten hold approximately 18%. Material: blood. The receptors were gathered from a man older than 75 in good health. The CDR3 runs from the conserved cysteine through the conserved F or W. A D gene is named only where the DNA matches it firmly. Where a row states a size, it is once, few, many or the class of an expanded clone; other rows omit it.

j_gene	v_gene	abundance	d_gene	CDR3nt	CDR3aa
TRBJ1-1	TRBV5-1	-	TRBD1	TGCGCCAGCAGCTCAGGGGGGGGGGGCGCGAACACTGAAGCTTTCTTT	CASSSGGGGANTEAFF
TRBJ2-1	TRBV29-1	-	TRBD1	TGCAGCGTTGTAAGGGACAGGGGTATAAATGAGCAGTTCTTC	CSVVRDRGINEQFF
TRBJ2-1	TRBV4-1	-	-	TGCGCCAGCAGCCATTCCCAAGTTGGCGAGCAGTTCTTC	CASSHSQVGEQFF
TRBJ2-5	TRBV20-1	few	TRBD2	TGCAGTGCCCGGGGAGGGAGGGAGACCCAGTACTTC	CSARGGRETQYF
TRBJ2-5	TRBV12-3/TRBV12-4	few	TRBD1	TGTGCCAGCAGTCTAGACAGGGGGGCAGTCGAAGAGACCCAGTACTTC	CASSLDRGAVEETQYF
TRBJ2-3	TRBV10-3	-	-	TGTGCCATCAGTTATGACAAGAACACAGATACGCAGTATTTT	CAISYDKNTDTQYF
TRBJ2-1	TRBV6-2/TRBV6-3	-	TRBD2	TGTGCCAGCAGTAAGCGGGAGAGTTGGAATGAGCAGTTCTTC	CASSKRESWNEQFF
TRBJ2-3	TRBV21-1	-	-	TGTGCCTCCCCCCTAGTGCGGGGGGAGGCGGATACGCAGTATTTT	CASPLVRGEADTQYF
TRBJ2-2	TRBV12-3/TRBV12-4	-	-	TGTGCCAGCACCCAGACAGAGGGCACCGGGGAGCTGTTTTTT	CASTQTEGTGELFF
TRBJ2-7	TRBV6-5	-	-	TGTGCCAGCAGACACAGGGCGTTCCCCTACGAGCAGTACTTC	CASRHRAFPYEQYF
TRBJ2-7	TRBV18	-	TRBD1	TGTGCCAGCTCACCCGGGACAGGGATGTCCTACGAGCAGTACTTC	CASSPGTGMSYEQYF
TRBJ2-7	TRBV19	-	-	TGTGCCAGTAGGTTGGTCACGGGGAGCCACGAGCAGTACTTC	CASRLVTGSHEQYF
TRBJ1-5	TRBV20-1	few	-	TGCAGTGCTTCGGGGGGCGGCCTTCAGCCCCAGCATTTT	CSASGGGLQPQHF
TRBJ1-5	TRBV10-3	-	-	TGTGCCATCAGTGAGTCCGGGGGGCAGCCCCAGCATTTT	CAISESGGQPQHF
TRBJ2-3	TRBV7-3	few	-	TGTGCCAGCAGTCAAGGGTTTTCTAGCGATGCAGATACGCAGTATTTT	CASSQGFSSDADTQYF
TRBJ2-6	TRBV20-1	few	TRBD2	TGCAGCGGGGAGGGAAGGGCTGGGGCCAACGTCCTGACTTTC	CSGEGRAGANVLTF
TRBJ2-1	TRBV20-1	-	TRBD1	TGCAGTGCTACGGAAGGGGGCTACGCCTACAATGAGCAGTTCTTC	CSATEGGYAYNEQFF
TRBJ1-5	TRBV15	-	-	TGTGCCACCAGCAGGTCGAGGGTCGTCGGTCAGCCCCAGCATTTT	CATSRSRVVGQPQHF
TRBJ1-2	TRBV6-2/TRBV6-3	few	TRBD1	TGTGCCAGCAGGTTACAGGGGGCAAACGGCTACACCTTC	CASRLQGANGYTF
TRBJ2-3	TRBV5-1	-	TRBD2	TGCGCCAGCAACTTGGTTTTCCGCGGGAGGGACACAGATACGCAGTATTTT	CASNLVFRGRDTDTQYF
TRBJ1-2	TRBV6-6	-	TRBD1	TGTGCCAGCCGAGACCGGGACAGGGAGAGTTCTAACTATGGCTACACCTTC	CASRDRDRESSNYGYTF
TRBJ1-2	TRBV10-3	few	-	TGTGCCATCAGGGGATTGACGGAAAACTATGGCTACACCTTC	CAIRGLTENYGYTF
TRBJ2-3	TRBV5-1	-	TRBD2	TGCACCAGCAGCTCTCTAGCGGGAGGTAATACAGATACGCAGTATTTT	CTSSSLAGGNTDTQYF
TRBJ2-7	TRBV20-1	-	TRBD2	TGCGCAGCGGGAGGTGCCTACGAGCAGTACTTC	CAAGGAYEQYF
TRBJ2-1	TRBV7-2	-	TRBD2	TGTGCCAGCAGCCCCCGACTAGCGGGAGGGCGGGGCAATGAGCAGTTCTTC	CASSPRLAGGRGNEQFF
TRBJ2-5	TRBV4-1	-	-	TGCGCCAGCAGCCAAGCGGATGGCAGGGCGGAGACCCAGTACTTC	CASSQADGRAETQYF
TRBJ2-5	TRBV20-1	-	-	TGCAGTGCTAGTGGCAGACAAGAGACCCAGTACTTC	CSASGRQETQYF
TRBJ2-1	TRBV7-2	few	-	TGTGCCAGCAGCTTTCCGGGAAGGTCTAATGAGCAGTTCTTC	CASSFPGRSNEQFF
TRBJ2-7	TRBV9	-	-	TGTGCCAGCAGCGTAGGCCTTTCCCACGAGCAGTACTTC	CASSVGLSHEQYF
TRBJ2-7	TRBV9	few	TRBD2	TGTGCCAGCAGCGTAGCCACTAGCGGGACTTACGAGCAGTACTTC	CASSVATSGTYEQYF
TRBJ2-1	TRBV12-3/TRBV12-4	few	TRBD2	TGTGCCAGCAGCCCCCCAACTAGCGGGAGGGCCCTATTTGAGTTCTTC	CASSPPTSGRALFEFF
TRBJ2-7	TRBV6-6	once	-	TGTGCCAGCAGCGACCCAAGCTCCTACGAGCAGTACTTC	CASSDPSSYEQYF
TRBJ1-4	TRBV5-1	many	TRBD1	TGCGCCAGCAGTTGGGGACAGATTGCAACTAATGAAAAACTGTTTTTT	CASSWGQIATNEKLFF
TRBJ2-7	TRBV5-1	-	TRBD2	TGCGCCAGCAGCTTCACCGGGACTAGTACCTACGAGCAGTACTTC	CASSFTGTSTYEQYF
TRBJ2-4	TRBV20-1	few	-	TGCAGTGCCACAACCGGGACCCAGGGTTCGCGGCAGTACTTC	CSATTGTQGSRQYF
TRBJ1-1	TRBV12-3/TRBV12-4	few	-	TGTGCCAGCAGTTTTTACAGTATGAACACTGAAGCTTTCTTT	CASSFYSMNTEAFF
TRBJ2-5	TRBV27	-	-	TGTGCCAGCAGCCCAAACCGGGGCGTGGAGACCCAGTACTTC	CASSPNRGVETQYF
TRBJ1-1	TRBV15	-	-	TGTGCCACCAGCAGAGATCTGGTCGGAGGCCGGAGCACTGAAGCTTTCTTT	CATSRDLVGGRSTEAFF
TRBJ2-1	TRBV7-2	few	-	TGTGCCAGCAGCTTAATAGCCGGCGGGTGGACTGGTTTGAAGTACAATGAGCAGTTCTTC	CASSLIAGGWTGLKYNEQFF
TRBJ2-6	TRBV2	-	-	TGTGCCAGCAGCGCCCACTCCTCTGGGGCCAGCGTCCTGACTTTC	CASSAHSSGASVLTF
TRBJ2-7	TRBV27	once	TRBD2	TGTGCCAGCAGTTTATATCGCCAGCGGGGGAATTCCTACAATGAGCAGTACTTC	CASSLYRQRGNSYNEQYF
TRBJ2-7	TRBV7-2	-	TRBD2	TGTGCCAGCAGCTTAGCCGTAGCGCTCGGACTAGCGGTCTACGAGCAGTACTTC	CASSLAVALGLAVYEQYF
TRBJ2-1	TRBV6-5	few	-	TGTGCCAGCAGTTACCAAATTGACACTAGGGTCAATGAGCAGTTCTTC	CASSYQIDTRVNEQFF
TRBJ2-1	TRBV20-1	-	-	TGCAGTGCTAGAGAAGGACCCGACTACAATGAGCAGTTCTTC	CSAREGPDYNEQFF
TRBJ2-1	TRBV20-1	-	-	TGCAGTGCCCAAAGTGGGCTAGCGACCTACAATGAGCAGTTCTTC	CSAQSGLATYNEQFF
TRBJ2-5	TRBV20-1	-	-	TGCAGTGCGATCCCGTGGGAGACCCAGTACTTC	CSAIPWETQYF
TRBJ2-7	TRBV20-1	-	TRBD2	TGCAGTGCTAGACGCCCAGCAGCGGGAGTCTCCTACGAGCAGTACTTC	CSARRPAAGVSYEQYF
TRBJ2-1	TRBV20-1	-	-	TGCAGTGCTAGAGCCCGGTCAGGGGTCAATGAGCAGTTCTTC	CSARARSGVNEQFF